This TCR beta chain emerged from a study of T-cell reconstitution after alpha-beta-depleted transplantation in children. V lost 4 bases and J 0 bases, leaving 9 bases between the germline ends. The CDR3 has 14 amino acids. The V gene's germline CDR1 is MDHEN and CDR2 SYDVKM. This clonotype was seen repeatedly, ten times or more. Antigen specificity is unknown. General observations from the study: T-cell numbers and diversity one year post-transplant derived largely from freshly generated T cells. Expanded graft clones numbering several hundred reportedly gave rise to alpha-beta T cells about two months after transplant. High day-60 TCRbeta diversity in some patients came from surviving recipient T cells and thymic progenitors.

Unique molecular identifiers featured in how the TCRbeta library was prepared. A single record per CDR3 protein comes from TCRdb applying MiXCR to the PCR reads. Counted here are 400,000 to 550,000 distinct CDR3 sequences, 10% to 13% occurring once; the ten biggest clones make up about 2.1%. The chain recombines TRBV28 with TRBJ1-1; D perhaps matches TRBD1 (5 bases). The sequence came from a child aged 2 to 10 with inherited bone marrow failure, due to receive a stem cell transplant. The source material was PBMCs, sampled before TCRalphabeta/CD19-depleted stem cell transplant. CDR3 bases: TGTGCCAGCAGTTATGAGGACATGAACACTGAAGCTTTCTTT. Translation: CASSYEDMNTEAFF.